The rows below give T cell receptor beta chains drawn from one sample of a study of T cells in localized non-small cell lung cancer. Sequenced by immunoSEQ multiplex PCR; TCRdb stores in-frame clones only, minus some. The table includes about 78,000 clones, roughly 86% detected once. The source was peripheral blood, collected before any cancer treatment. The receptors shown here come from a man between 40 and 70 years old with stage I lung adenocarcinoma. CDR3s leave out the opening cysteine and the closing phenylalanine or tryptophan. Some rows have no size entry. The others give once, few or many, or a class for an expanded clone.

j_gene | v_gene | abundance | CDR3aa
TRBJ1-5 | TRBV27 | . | ASSLQGYQPQH
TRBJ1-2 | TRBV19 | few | ASSAQGEGDYGYT
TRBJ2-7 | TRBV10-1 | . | ASSESMAGALY
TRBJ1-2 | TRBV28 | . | ASSTPGRTIYGYT
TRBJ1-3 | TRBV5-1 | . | ASSPRWESRGNTIY
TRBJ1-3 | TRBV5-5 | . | ASSLAQGSGNTIY
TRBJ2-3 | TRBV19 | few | ASSLGQVHTDTQY
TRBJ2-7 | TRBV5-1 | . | ASSSGQGVDEQY
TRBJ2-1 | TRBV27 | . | ASSSGLAGAEGKQF
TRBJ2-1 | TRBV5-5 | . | ASSLTGTSGYNEQF
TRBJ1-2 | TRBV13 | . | ASSPRPGYT
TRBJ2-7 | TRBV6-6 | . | ASSYGMGEQY
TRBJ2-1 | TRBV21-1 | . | ASSKGTSGARNEQF
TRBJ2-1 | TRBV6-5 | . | ASSTYNEQF
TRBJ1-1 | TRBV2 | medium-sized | ATSTGLAEAF
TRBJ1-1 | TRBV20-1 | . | SANPNTEAF
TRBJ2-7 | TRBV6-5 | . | ASRIGTGLYEQY
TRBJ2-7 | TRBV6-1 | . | ASSETGLLTYEQY
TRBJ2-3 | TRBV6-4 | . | ASSRLAGGGDTQY
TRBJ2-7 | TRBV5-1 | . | ASSLGDNGVPYKQY
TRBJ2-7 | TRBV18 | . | ASSPSTSGRGRQY
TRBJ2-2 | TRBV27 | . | ASSRDRGPNTGELF
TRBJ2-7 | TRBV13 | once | ASTSTGTGHYEQY
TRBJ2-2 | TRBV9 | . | ASSVTERGTGELF
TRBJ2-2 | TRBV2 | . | ASRAGTGVRKIGEKLF